This is a list of T cell receptor beta chains from one sample in a study of CD8+CD57+ T cells in acquired aplastic anemia. TCRdb called the reads again in MiXCR, with one record for every CDR3 protein. The sample consists of 400,000 to 500,000 distinct CDR3 sequences, around 68% of them appearing once. The sequenced material came from sorted CD4+, CD8+, or CD8+CD57+ T cells (not recorded which) from PBMCs. Receptor source: a human donor in good health, serving as a control. CDR3s include the opening cysteine and the closing phenylalanine or tryptophan.

V,CDR3
TRBV7-2,CASSQDRDGLFQNTEAFF
TRBV5-1,CASSPDRGQGSPLHF
TRBV13,CASSPQRAGGTNPNTEAFF
TRBV20-1,CSARLAGGLETQYF
TRBV30,CAWSVSKTYEQYF
TRBV29-1,CSLGLAGGNEQFF
TRBV2,CASSEIGYTEAFF
TRBV24-1,CATSDSGGRGYGYTF
TRBV19,CASTGQGYNEQFF
TRBV9,CASSGQGASNSPLHF
TRBV6-5,CASSFRGTGQVSNQPQHF
TRBV15,CASSAQTGDEQYF
TRBV2,CASSRDRGRTDTQYF
TRBV6-5,CASSYEGNYQPQHF
TRBV12-3/TRBV12-4,CASSFGGGGRQPQHF
TRBV11-1,CASSSQGTKPPLHF
TRBV7-8,CASSYRDSPMNTEAFF
TRBV10-3,CAISESDSNYGYTF
TRBV10-3,CAISETDLGGYEQYF
TRBV7-8,CASSLMGAGQPQHF
TRBV7-8,CASSKSPPRASGNTIYF
TRBV5-4,CASSLDIHTEAFF
TRBV7-2,CASQATAMQETQYF
TRBV7-2,CASSLVRGANVLTF
TRBV2,CATGTGRSEEQYFGPGLHF
TRBV11-2,CASSLRASVYNEQSF
TRBV6-5,CASSSRQGGGWTMAFF
TRBV20-1,CSARTVGTGGNSPLHF